This TCR beta chain appears in the sequencing data of a study of identical twins. Whole-study results and caveats: Models predicted less out-of-frame TCR alpha sharing in monozygotic twins than was found.

The CDR3 covers 14 residues. V was pared by 3 bases and J by 1 base, with 7 bases between. All donors were healthy, and all were Caucasian. A universal primer site came from template switching; cDNA carried unique molecular identifiers. TCRdb used MiXCR to reprocess the 5' RACE reads, holding one entry per CDR3 protein. The sample lists approximately 600,000 distinct CDR3 sequences, roughly 7.1% occurring once. The table lists this clonotype with many counts. Its antigen is still unknown. These data also featured in a second study, about yellow fever vaccine responses in identical twins.

The V gene is TRBV12-3 or TRBV12-4, the J gene TRBJ1-5; no clear D gene. The sequence was collected from a woman aged 18-29 years in good health. Sequencing used PBMCs. CDR3 amino acids: CASSFQQSNQPQHF. CDR3 in DNA: TGTGCCAGCAGTTTTCAACAGAGCAATCAGCCCCAGCATTTT.